Listed below are T cell receptor beta chains from one sample, sequenced in a study of blood T cell repertoires in COVID-19. Clones were sequenced by immunoSEQ multiplex PCR, and TCRdb holds only the in-frame ones, with some missing. The repertoire holds 50,000 to 60,000 clones, with roughly 80% as singletons. Input material: peripheral blood. The receptors were sampled from a human donor in a cohort sampled during active or convalescent COVID-19. Each CDR3 is given without its conserved first and last residue. Fields, in order: clone size, V gene, CDR3 protein. Clone size is not always given. Where it is, it says once, few, many or a class for expanded clones.

few TRBV5-1 ASSLDGSYEQY
few TRBV2 ASSVGGARGYT
few TRBV9 ASSVAGKASGNTIY
. TRBV3-1/TRBV3-2 ASSQAGGDTQY
. TRBV12-3/TRBV12-4 ASSLPGPSQY
. TRBV3-1/TRBV3-2 ASINRAQQETQY
once TRBV11-2 ASSDDRGRWNEQF
. TRBV19 ASSRQGARETQY
medium-sized TRBV5-6 ASSPVGGQPQH
. TRBV30 AWSVLAGGPQTQY
. TRBV29-1 SVQDRNTEAF
. TRBV29-1 SVVGHHNTGELF
once TRBV30 AWRQQGAKLF
. TRBV12-3/TRBV12-4 ASTAGGWVEQF
. TRBV6-2/TRBV6-3 ASSIPGQATTEAF
. TRBV5-4 ASSFPGQGNTGELF
. TRBV18 ASSPRTSGGRETQY
. TRBV18 ASGTSGGADTQY
. TRBV27 ASSSGGGGTEAF
. TRBV6-5 ASRPSSYNSPLH
few TRBV27 ASSLSRLNYGYT
. TRBV10-1 ASSESTLAGIPYEQY
once TRBV5-8 ASRLQGARDTIY
. TRBV3-1/TRBV3-2 ASSQRRTGETQY
few TRBV7-8 ASSLAGMSLSPLH
. TRBV18 ASSPARENTEAF
once TRBV4-3 ASSHTGTGGNYGYT
. TRBV4-2 ASSSFGVSTDTQY
. TRBV19 ASNDRGTANYGYT
. TRBV10-3 AISETGPGGANTGELF
. TRBV2 ASSRDSNEQF
. TRBV15 ATSRLNRGRNTEAF
. TRBV7-2 ASSPEVGLTYEQY
. TRBV2 ATTFQGARETQY
. TRBV7-2 ASSLSPNEKLF
. TRBV24-1 ATSDPWTGRNDNYGYT
few TRBV6-2/TRBV6-3 ASSFDRATEAF
. TRBV19 ASSIIGRGSTEAF
. TRBV6-5 ASSYGPGGRPDTQY
once TRBV5-1 ASSPLNGDTQY
. TRBV6-2/TRBV6-3 ASSLDMFNYEQY